This T cell receptor (beta chain) was retrieved from a study of shared clonotypes between healthy human individuals. The data were produced by immunoSEQ multiplex PCR, yet TCRdb's version contains in-frame clones alone and is incomplete. Of hundreds of thousands of clones listed, approximately 96% are singletons. The naive CD8 population came from CD45RO-negative cells selected for CCR7, without terminally differentiated effector memory CD45RA+ cells. Sequencing was done on a sample of naive CD8+ T cells sorted from blood. This receptor was identified in a man between 25 and 39 years old in good health.

CDR3: CASSYAGSTDTQYF. CDR3 coding DNA: TGTGCCAGCAGTTATGCCGGGTCCACGGATACGCAGTATTTT. This rearrangement joins TRBV11-2 to TRBJ2-3; D is unclear. Germline V CDR1 and CDR2: SGHAT, FQNNGV. The V and J ends lost 6 bases and 6 bases respectively, with 16 bases between them. The CDR3 consists of 14 residues.